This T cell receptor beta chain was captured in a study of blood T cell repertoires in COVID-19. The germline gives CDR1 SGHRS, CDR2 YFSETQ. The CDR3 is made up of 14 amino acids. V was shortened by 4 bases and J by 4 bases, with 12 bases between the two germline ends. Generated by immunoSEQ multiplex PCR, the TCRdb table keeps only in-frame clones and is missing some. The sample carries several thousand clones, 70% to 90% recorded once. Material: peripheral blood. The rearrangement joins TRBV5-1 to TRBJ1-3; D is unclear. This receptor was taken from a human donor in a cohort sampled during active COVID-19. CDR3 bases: TGCGCCAGCAGCCTAGATCTAAACGGAAACACCATATATTTT. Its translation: CASSLDLNGNTIYF.